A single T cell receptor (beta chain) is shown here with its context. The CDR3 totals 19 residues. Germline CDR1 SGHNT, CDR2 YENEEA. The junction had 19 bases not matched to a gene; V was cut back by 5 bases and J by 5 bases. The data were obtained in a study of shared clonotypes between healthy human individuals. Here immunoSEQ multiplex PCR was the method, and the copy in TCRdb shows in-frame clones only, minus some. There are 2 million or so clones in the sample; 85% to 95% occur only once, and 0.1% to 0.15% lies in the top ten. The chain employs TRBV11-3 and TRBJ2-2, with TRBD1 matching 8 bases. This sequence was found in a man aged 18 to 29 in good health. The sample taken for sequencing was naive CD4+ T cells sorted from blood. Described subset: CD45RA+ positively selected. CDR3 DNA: TGTGCCAGCAGCACTTCCTGGGATGCCTACAGGGGGGCTACCGGGGAGCTGTTTTTT. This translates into CASSTSWDAYRGATGELFF. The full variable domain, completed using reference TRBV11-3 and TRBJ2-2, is EAGVVQSPRYKIIEKKQPVAFWCNPISGHNTLYWYLQNLGQGPELLIRYENEEAVDDSQLPKDRFSAERLKGVDSTLKIQPAELGDSAVYLCASSTSWDAYRGATGELFFGEGSRLTVL.